One and the same sample provided the 8 T cell receptor beta chains below, sequenced in a study of T cell changes during pregnancy in multiple sclerosis. Profiled with immunoSEQ multiplex PCR; TCRdb holds only in-frame clones, not every one. Counted here are about 77,000 clones, 93% occurring once; the ten biggest clones make up 2% to 3%. The sample consisted of peripheral blood, taken after pregnancy. Receptors originate from a female donor in good health, enrolled as a control in a pregnancy study.

The CDR3 region has the DNA TGCGCCAGCAGCTTTGGTTTACTTTCTAGGGAGACCCAGTACTTC. This sequence encodes CASSFGLLSRETQYF. The V call is TRBV5-1, the J call TRBJ2-5, with D unclear. The germline V gene has CDR1 SGHRS and CDR2 YFSETQ. The CDR3 loop spans 15 amino acids. Trimming took off 2 bases at V and 5 bases at J, with 16 bases between the two ends.

This chain connects TRBV27 to TRBJ2-4; 11 bases line up with TRBD2. The CDR3 extends over 16 amino acids. V was clipped by 7 bases and J by 3 bases; unmatched bases: 8. Germline V gene lookup returns CDR1 MNHEY and CDR2 SMNVEV (reference sequence). The CDR3 nucleotides read TGTGCCAGCATAGCGGGGGGGCCTGGCAGCAAAAACATTCAGTACTTC. This gives the protein CASIAGGPGSKNIQYF.

The rearrangement joins TRBV6-5 to TRBJ2-5; 7 bases agree with TRBD1. Per the germline V gene, CDR1 is MNHEY and CDR2 is SVGAGI. Trimming removed 4 bases from V and 4 bases from J; junction bases left unmatched: 12. The CDR3 runs 16 residues. The CDR3 nucleotides read TGTGCCAGCAGTTCAGGCCACCGGGACAGAAGAGAGACCCAGTACTTC. This sequence encodes CASSSGHRDRRETQYF.

The chain is built from TRBV5-4 and TRBJ2-2, with 7 bases matching TRBD2. Trimming removed 6 bases from V and 7 bases from J; junction bases left unmatched: 9. The CDR3 length is 14 residues. The germline V gene has CDR1 SGHNT and CDR2 YYREEE (reference sequence). CDR3 in amino acids: CASTRGEDHGELFF. The CDR3 coding sequence is TGTGCCAGCACCCGGGGGGAGGACCACGGGGAGCTGTTTTTT.

This chain uses TRBV18 with TRBJ2-3, with 8 bases aligning to TRBD1. Per germline, CDR1 KGHSH and CDR2 LQKENI. This CDR3 region has 14 residues. V was pared by 3 bases and J by 1 base, with 0 bases of the junction left unmatched. This chain's CDR3 is CASSPGQGTDTQYF. CDR3 sequence (DNA): TGTGCCAGCTCACCGGGACAGGGCACAGATACGCAGTATTTT.

The chain couples TRBV6-5 to TRBJ2-1, with TRBD2 identical over 14 bases. Germline V gives CDR1 MNHEY, CDR2 SVGAGI. V lost 2 bases, J lost 7 bases, and 1 base stayed unmatched. The CDR3 runs to 15 residues. The CDR3 coding sequence is TGTGCCAGCAGTTACGGGACTAGCGGGAGAAATGAGCAGTTCTTC. This encodes CASSYGTSGRNEQFF.

This clone was detected only once. The V gene is TRBV5-1, the J gene TRBJ2-3; 11 bases agree with TRBD2. Germline CDR1 reads SGHRS; CDR2 reads YFSETQ. Trimming removed 0 bases from V and 5 bases from J; junction bases left unmatched: 5. The CDR3 sequence is 16 residues long. Written as DNA, the CDR3 is TGCGCCAGCAGCTTGGGCTCTAGCGGGGGGAAAGATACGCAGTATTTT. This gives the protein CASSLGSSGGKDTQYF.

Here the CDR3 reads CASSLRSARFTDTQYF. The CDR3 coding sequence is TGTGCCAGCAGCTTGAGGTCAGCGCGGTTCACAGATACGCAGTATTTT. The rearrangement links TRBV5-4 to TRBJ2-3; D remains unclear. Germline CDR1 reads SGHNT; CDR2 reads YYREEE (reference sequence). V was trimmed by 1 base and J by 2 bases, leaving 14 bases between them. The CDR3 spans 16 residues.